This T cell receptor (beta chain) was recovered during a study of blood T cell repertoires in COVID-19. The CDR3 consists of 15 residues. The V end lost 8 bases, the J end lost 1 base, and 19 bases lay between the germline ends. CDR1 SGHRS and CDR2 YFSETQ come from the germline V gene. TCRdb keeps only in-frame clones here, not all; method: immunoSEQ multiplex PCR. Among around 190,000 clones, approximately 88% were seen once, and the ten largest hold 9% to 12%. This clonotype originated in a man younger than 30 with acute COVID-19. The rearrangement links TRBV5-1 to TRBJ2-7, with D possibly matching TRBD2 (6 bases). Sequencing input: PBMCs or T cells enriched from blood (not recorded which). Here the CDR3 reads CASSFGSGPSYEQYF. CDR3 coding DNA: TGCGCCAGTTCCTTCGGCAGCGGGCCATCCTACGAGCAGTACTTC.